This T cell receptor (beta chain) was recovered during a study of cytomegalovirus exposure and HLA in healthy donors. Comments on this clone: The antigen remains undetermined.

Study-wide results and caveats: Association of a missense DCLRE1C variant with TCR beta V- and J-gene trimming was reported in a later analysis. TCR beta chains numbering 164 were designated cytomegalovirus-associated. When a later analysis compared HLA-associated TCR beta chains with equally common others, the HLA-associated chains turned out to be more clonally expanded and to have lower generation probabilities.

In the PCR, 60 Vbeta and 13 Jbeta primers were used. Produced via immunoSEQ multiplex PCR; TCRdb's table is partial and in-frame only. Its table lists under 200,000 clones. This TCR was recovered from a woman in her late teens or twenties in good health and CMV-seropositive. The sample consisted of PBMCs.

The CDR3 region is CASSLISGSPDPAQETQYF. DNA of the CDR3: TGTGCCAGCAGCTTAATTAGCGGGAGCCCGGACCCTGCCCAAGAGACCCAGTACTTC. The chain combines TRBV7-8 with TRBJ2-5; 9 positions agree with TRBD2. From germline, CDR1 is SGHVS and CDR2 FQNEAQ. V lost 2 bases and J lost 1; bases outside the gene matches: 14. This CDR3 is built from 19 residues. Full variable domain (outside the CDR3, taken from reference TRBV7-8 and TRBJ2-5): GAGVSQSPRYKVAKRGQDVALRCDPISGHVSLFWYQQALGQGPEFLTYFQNEAQLDKSGLPSDRFFAERPEGSVSTLKIQRTQQEDSAVYLCASSLISGSPDPAQETQYFGPGTRLLVL.